The 10 T cell receptor beta chains below come from one sample, sequenced in a study of cytomegalovirus exposure and HLA in healthy donors. Primers included in the PCR were 60 Vbeta and 13 Jbeta primers. Libraries were prepared by immunoSEQ multiplex PCR; TCRdb keeps only in-frame clonotypes and omits some of them. The sample contains about 77,000 clones, roughly four fifths of which appear only once. The sample comprised PBMCs. The receptors originated from a man in his forties in good health and CMV-seronegative.

The V call is TRBV6-5, the J call TRBJ1-3; D is unclear. Germline assignment: CDR1 MNHEY and CDR2 SVGAGI. The CDR3 consists of 14 residues. V was trimmed by 6 bases and J by 4 bases, leaving 13 bases between them. As DNA, the CDR3 is TGTGCCAGCAGGACGGGGTTCGGAGGAAACACCATATATTTT. It translates to CASRTGFGGNTIYF.

V is TRBV5-5 and J is TRBJ2-7; D is undetermined. Germline lookup yields CDR1 SGHKS and CDR2 YYEKEE (reference sequence). Trimming took off 0 bases at V and 0 bases at J, with 10 bases between the two ends. The CDR3 length is 15 residues. The CDR3: CASSLERSSSYEQYF. The CDR3 bases are TGTGCCAGCAGCTTGGAACGGTCGAGCTCCTACGAGCAGTACTTC. The full variable domain, rest sourced from reference TRBV5-5 and TRBJ2-7, is DAGVTQSPTHLIKTRGQQVTLRCSPISGHKSVSWYQQVLGQGPQFIFQYYEKEERGRGNFPDRFSARQFPNYSSELNVNALLLGDSALYLCASSLERSSSYEQYFGPGTRLTVT.

CDR3 sequence (DNA): TGTGCCAGCAGCCCCCGGGAGACAGATACGCAGTATTTT. Translating gives CASSPRETDTQYF. J is TRBJ2-3 and V is TRBV11-3; D may be TRBD2 (6 bases). Trimming removed 5 bases at V and 3 bases at J, with 9 bases between. Germline CDR1 SGHNT, CDR2 YENEEA. The CDR3 extends over 13 amino acids. The entire variable domain, with the rest obtained from reference TRBV11-3 and TRBJ2-3, is as follows: EAGVVQSPRYKIIEKKQPVAFWCNPISGHNTLYWYLQNLGQGPELLIRYENEEAVDDSQLPKDRFSAERLKGVDSTLKIQPAELGDSAVYLCASSPRETDTQYFGPGTRLTVL.

The genes are TRBV5-1 and TRBJ2-3; D not resolved. From germline, CDR1 is SGHRS and CDR2 YFSETQ. CDR3 length equals 15 residues. V was clipped by 0 bases and J by 6 bases, with 14 bases between them. As DNA, the CDR3 is TGCGCCAGCAGCTTGGCTCCGGGTATGAAGGATACGCAGTATTTT. This translates into CASSLAPGMKDTQYF.

This sequence joins TRBV6-1 and TRBJ2-7; TRBD1 aligns across 8 bases. The length of the CDR3 is 15 residues. Trimming at V came to 4 bases and at J to 2 bases, leaving 7 bases not matched to a gene. In germline, CDR1 is MNHNS, CDR2 SASEGT. The CDR3 is CASSGRTGLPYEQYF. The CDR3 DNA sequence: TGTGCCAGCAGTGGCCGGACAGGGTTACCCTACGAGCAGTACTTC.

The V gene is TRBV5-1, the J gene TRBJ2-5, with 7 nucleotides matching TRBD2. With 4 bases clipped from V and 2 bases from J, the junction kept 11 bases outside the gene matches. There are 16 residues in the CDR3. Germline V gene lookup returns CDR1 SGHRS and CDR2 YFSETQ. CDR3 nucleotides: TGCGCCAGCAGCCCATCGAGACTAGCTACTCAAGAGACCCAGTACTTC. It encodes CASSPSRLATQETQYF.

The V gene is TRBV30, the J gene TRBJ2-2; the D gene is possibly TRBD1 (5 bases). There are 14 residues in the CDR3. Trimming left V 2 bases short and J 1 base short, with 8 bases between. Germline CDR1 is GTSNPN and CDR2 is SVGIG (reference sequence). The CDR3 DNA follows: TGTGCCTGGAGTAGGGGCCTGAACACCGGGGAGCTGTTTTTT. This codes for CAWSRGLNTGELFF.

The rearrangement joins TRBV7-3 to TRBJ2-1; 7 bases match TRBD2. Germline CDR1 SGHTA, CDR2 FQGTGA. With 1 base clipped from V and 9 bases from J, the junction kept 15 bases outside the gene matches. The CDR3 is 17 amino acids. CDR3 in DNA: TGTGCCAGCAGCTTAAGTTTTCTTGCGGGAGAAAACGGTGAGCAGTTCTTC. This encodes CASSLSFLAGENGEQFF.

The chain employs TRBV7-9 and TRBJ2-7; 16 bases match TRBD2. J gave up 1 base and V 5 bases, and 8 bases lay outside the gene matches. Germline CDR1 and CDR2: SEHNR and FQNEAQ (reference sequence). The CDR3 extends over 18 amino acids. The CDR3 loop reads CASSPGTSGRAGSYEQYF. In nucleotides, the CDR3 is TGTGCCAGCAGCCCTGGGACTAGCGGGAGGGCTGGGTCCTACGAGCAGTACTTC.

This rearrangement joins TRBV5-6 to TRBJ2-1; 11 bases line up with TRBD1. The ends lost 3 bases at V and 9 bases at J; junction bases unmatched: 5. Per germline, CDR1 SGHDT and CDR2 YYEEEE. The CDR3 contains 14 residues. This CDR3 reads CASSSDRGLGEQFF. CDR3 in DNA: TGTGCCAGCAGCTCGGACAGGGGGCTTGGTGAGCAGTTCTTC.